This paragraph reports one T cell receptor beta chain. Its antigen is not known. V dropped 5 bases and J dropped 4; count of bases not matched to a gene: 10. CDR3 length: 16 amino acids. CDR1 MNHEY and CDR2 SMNVEV come from the germline V gene (reference sequence). This sample stems from a study of T cell responses to AZD1222 COVID-19 vaccine. Whole-study context: Second-dose groups at about 4 or about 12 weeks were pooled.

Overall study results and limits: Repertoire sampling was restricted to post-peak T cell response timepoints. Regions 160-218 and 743-854 dominated among vaccine-associated CD4 TCRs spanning spike.

Libraries were prepared by immunoSEQ multiplex PCR; TCRdb keeps only in-frame clonotypes and omits some of them. The data show about 130,000 clones, 93% seen once. The source is an adult in good health. Sequencing used peripheral blood, obtained on day 0 of AZD1222 vaccination. The chain has TRBV27 and TRBJ1-5, with 8 bases identical to TRBD1. The CDR3 sequence is CASSPHKQGDNQPQHF. The CDR3 region has the DNA TGTGCCAGCAGTCCGCACAAACAGGGGGATAATCAGCCCCAGCATTTT.